This entry lists 9 T cell receptor beta chains sequenced from one sample in a study of glioma-infiltrating T cells. Using RNA template, CDR3s of TCR alpha and beta were amplified with iRepertoire arm-PCR. From the multiplex PCR reads, TCRdb called clonotypes with MiXCR, one entry per CDR3 protein. This table holds more than 85,000 distinct CDR3 sequences, around a quarter found once. Sequencing was carried out using glioma tissue, nonneoplastic brain tissue, or PBMCs (not recorded which). These receptors originate from a human donor with low-grade glioma or glioblastoma, undergoing nonglioma brain surgery, or in good health (not recorded which).

This clonotype was counted at least ten times. The chain recombines TRBV20-1 with TRBJ1-1; unclear D gene. Germline values: CDR1 DFQATT, CDR2 SNEGSKA (reference sequence). The CDR3 runs to 12 residues. V lost 2 bases and J lost 7, with 11 bases in between. For the CDR3, the DNA is TGCAGTGCTAGACAGGCGAACGGTGAAGCTTTCTTT. Protein product: CSARQANGEAFF.

This clonotype was seen repeatedly, ten times or more. The chain carries TRBV7-9 and TRBJ2-3, with 7 nucleotides matching TRBD1. Germline-derived CDR1 and CDR2 are SEHNR and FQNEAQ (reference sequence). The CDR3 totals 13 residues. V gave up 5 bases and J gave up 4 bases; unmatched junction bases: 3. CDR3 amino acids: CASSPRGPDTQYF. The CDR3 DNA reads TGTGCCAGCAGCCCGAGGGGGCCAGATACGCAGTATTTT.

The chain combines TRBV11-1 with TRBJ2-3, with 10 bases that match TRBD1. Germline loops: CDR1 SGHAT, CDR2 FQDESV (reference sequence). The CDR3 has 15 residues. With 3 bases clipped from V and 3 bases from J, the junction kept 3 bases outside the gene matches. The CDR3 is CASSLDRGRTDTQYF. In DNA, the CDR3 is TGTGCCAGCAGCTTGGACAGGGGGAGGACAGATACGCAGTATTTT.

With regard to this clonotype: This may stem from a read error, because a much larger clone lies one nucleotide away. The chain combines TRBV29-1 with TRBJ1-1; TRBD1 matches at 7 bases. The germline V gene encodes CDR1 SQVTM and CDR2 ANQGSEA. The V segment lost 4 bases and the J segment 5 bases; nucleotides outside the gene matches: 10. This CDR3 has 14 residues. CDR3 region: CSVGSRQGVTEAFF. CDR3 sequence (DNA): TGCAGCGTTGGGAGTCGCCAGGGGGTTACTGAAGCTTTCTTT. Together with reference TRBV29-1 and TRBJ1-1, the CDR3 gives the full variable domain: SAVISQKPSRDICQRGTSLTIQCQVDSQVTMMFWYRQQPGQSLTLIATANQGSEATYESGFVIDKFPISRPNLTFSTLTVSNMSPEDSSIYLCSVGSRQGVTEAFFGQGTRLTVV.

The CDR3 reads CASSQDRAQRYRDTQYF. CDR3 sequence (DNA): TGCGCCAGCAGCCAAGATCGGGCCCAACGATATAGAGATACGCAGTATTTT. This chain joins TRBV4-1 and TRBJ2-3; D is undetermined. V gave up 0 bases and J gave up 5 bases, with 18 bases separating them. This CDR3 is 17 amino acids long. Germline values: CDR1 MGHRA, CDR2 YSYEKL.

This clonotype was seen many times. The chain is built from TRBV28 and TRBJ2-1; 9 nucleotides line up with TRBD2. From germline, CDR1 is MDHEN and CDR2 SYDVKM. Losses at the gene ends were 3 bases for V and 2 bases for J; bases not matched to a gene: 2. The CDR3 extends over 15 amino acids. This CDR3 is CASSFSGSAYNEQFF. The CDR3 DNA reads as TGTGCCAGCAGTTTTAGCGGGAGCGCCTACAATGAGCAGTTCTTC.

For this clonotype: No conserved phenylalanine or tryptophan is present at the end of the CDR3, so a read error is the likely explanation. The chain employs TRBV7-9 and TRBJ2-3, with 10 bases identical to TRBD1. The CDR3 is made up of 16 amino acids. Per the germline V gene, CDR1 is SEHNR and CDR2 is FQNEAQ (reference sequence). The J segment lost 8 bases and the V segment lost 5 bases, leaving 13 bases of the junction unmatched. This chain's CDR3 is CASSLLGTGAAGTQYS. The CDR3 coding sequence is TGTGCCAGCAGCCTCCTAGGGACAGGGGCTGCAGGTACGCAGTATTCT.

Note on this clonotype: A much larger clone differs from this one at a single base, so this may be a read error. It is likely a read error, because the conserved phenylalanine at the end of the CDR3 is missing. V usage is TRBV7-2 and J usage is TRBJ2-5; D gene ambiguous. CDR3 size: 13 residues. CDR1 is SGHTA and CDR2 is FQGNSA in the germline V gene. Trimming removed 4 bases from V and 5 bases from J, with 11 bases in between. The CDR3 bases are TGTGCCAGCAGCTCGAGGAGACGCGAGACCCAGTACTCC. This encodes CASSSRRRETQYS.

This clonotype was counted a few times. The gene calls are TRBV12-3 or TRBV12-4 and TRBJ1-1; D unclear. The CDR3 has 12 amino acids. Trimming stripped 5 bases from V and 3 bases from J, with 7 bases between. The CDR3 bases are TGTGCCAGCAGTACCAGTCACACTGAAGCTTTCTTT. Protein: CASSTSHTEAFF.